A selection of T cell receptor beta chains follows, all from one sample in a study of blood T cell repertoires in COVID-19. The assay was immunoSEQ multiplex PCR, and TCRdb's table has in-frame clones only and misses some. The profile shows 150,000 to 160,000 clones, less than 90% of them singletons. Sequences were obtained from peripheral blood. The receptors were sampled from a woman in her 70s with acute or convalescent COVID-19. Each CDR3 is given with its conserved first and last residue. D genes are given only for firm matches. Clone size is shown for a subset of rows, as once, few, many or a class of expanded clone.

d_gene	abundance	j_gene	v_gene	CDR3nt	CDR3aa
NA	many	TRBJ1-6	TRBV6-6	TGTGCCAGCAGTCCTAGCGGCTCGGGCTCCTATAATTCACCCCTCCACTTT	CASSPSGSGSYNSPLHF
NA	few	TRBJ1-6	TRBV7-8	TGTGCCAGCAGCAAAGGGGCTTATTCACCCCTCCACTTT	CASSKGAYSPLHF
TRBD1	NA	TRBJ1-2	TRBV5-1	TGCGCCAGCAGCTTGGTTGGTTCGGGACAGGGGACCTATGGCTACACCTTC	CASSLVGSGQGTYGYTF
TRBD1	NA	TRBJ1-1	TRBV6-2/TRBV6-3	TGTGCCAGCAGTTACGTCAGGGGGTCGACTGAAGCTTTCTTT	CASSYVRGSTEAFF
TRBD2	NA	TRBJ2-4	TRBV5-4	TGTGCCAGCAGCACCCGACTAGCGGGGAGGATGGGCGCCAAAAACATTCAGTACTTC	CASSTRLAGRMGAKNIQYF
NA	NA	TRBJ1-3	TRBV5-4	TGTGCCAGCAGTATGGCGGGGCTCGGCGGAAACACCATATATTTT	CASSMAGLGGNTIYF
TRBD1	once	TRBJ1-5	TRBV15	TGTGCCACCAGCTGGACAGGGGATTATAGCAATCAGCCCCAGCATTTT	CATSWTGDYSNQPQHF
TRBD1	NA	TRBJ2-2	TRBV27	TGTGCCAGCAGTTTATCGATGGGACAGGGGGCAATCACCGGGGAGCTGTTTTTT	CASSLSMGQGAITGELFF
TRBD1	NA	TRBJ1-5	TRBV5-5	TGTGCCAGCAGCTTGAGGGAGACCGGGACAGGGGTTGGTGGCAATCAGCCCCAGCATTTT	CASSLRETGTGVGGNQPQHF
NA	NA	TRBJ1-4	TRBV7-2	TGTGCCAGCAGCTTACTCTTAGGGGCAACTAATGAAAAACTGTTTTTT	CASSLLLGATNEKLFF
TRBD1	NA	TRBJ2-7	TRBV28	TGTGCCAGCAGTTCCAGGGACAGGGCCGCCTACGAGCAGTACTTC	CASSSRDRAAYEQYF
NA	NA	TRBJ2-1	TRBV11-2	TGTGCCAGCAGCTTAGATCAGTACAATGAGCAGTTCTTC	CASSLDQYNEQFF
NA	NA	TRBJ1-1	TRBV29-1	TGCAGCGTCCAGGGGTCGGACACTGAAGCTTTCTTT	CSVQGSDTEAFF
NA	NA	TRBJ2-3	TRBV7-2	TGTGCCAGCAGCTTTGATTGGGCGAAAGAAACACCGCAGTATTTT	CASSFDWAKETPQYF
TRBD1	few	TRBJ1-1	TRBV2	TGTGCCAGCACTGATCAGGGGGCGAGCACTGAAGCTTTCTTT	CASTDQGASTEAFF
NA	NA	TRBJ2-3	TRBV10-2	TGCGCCACCTCAGTTCCCCCCGGGGGAGATAAAGATACGCAGTATTTT	CATSVPPGGDKDTQYF
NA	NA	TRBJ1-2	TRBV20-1	TGCAGTGCTCGGACAGCTTATGGCTACACCTTC	CSARTAYGYTF
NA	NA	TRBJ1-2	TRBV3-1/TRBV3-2	TGTGCCAGCAGCCTTCATGGAGCCACGATAAACTATGGCTACACCTTC	CASSLHGATINYGYTF
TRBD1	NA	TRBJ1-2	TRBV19	TGTGCCAGTAGTGACCGACAGGGTGCCTACACCTTC	CASSDRQGAYTF
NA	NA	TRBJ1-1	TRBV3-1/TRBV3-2	TGTGCCAGCAGCCAAGCCGACGGGGGAACGAAAGCTTTCTTT	CASSQADGGTKAFF
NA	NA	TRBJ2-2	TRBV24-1	TGTGCCACCACAGGCGCTCGCACCGGGGAGCTGTTTTTT	CATTGARTGELFF
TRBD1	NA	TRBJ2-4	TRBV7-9	TGTGCCAGCAGCTTTCCGGGACAGGGAACCATTCAGTACTTC	CASSFPGQGTIQYF
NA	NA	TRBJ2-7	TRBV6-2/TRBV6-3	TGTGCCAGCAGTTCAAACGTCCAATCCGGAGGCTCCTACGAGCAGTACTTC	CASSSNVQSGGSYEQYF
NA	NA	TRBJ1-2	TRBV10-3	TGTGCCATCAGATCGACAGCGTTTAACTATGGCTACACCTTC	CAIRSTAFNYGYTF
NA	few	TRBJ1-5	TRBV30	TGTGCCTGGACGGAGTCAGCTAGCAATCAGCCCCAGCATTTT	CAWTESASNQPQHF
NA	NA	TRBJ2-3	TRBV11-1	TGTGCCAGCAGTCACCGGACTGGCGCAGATACGCAGTATTTT	CASSHRTGADTQYF
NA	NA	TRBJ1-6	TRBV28	TGTGCCAGCAGAGAGACAGGCGCAACACCCCTCCACTTT	CASRETGATPLHF
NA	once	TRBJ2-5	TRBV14	TGTGCCAGCAGCCGTCAACTAGCTACAGAGACCCAGTACTTC	CASSRQLATETQYF
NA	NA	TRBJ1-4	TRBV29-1	TGCAGCGTCGTCGGACATACTAATAATGAAAAACTGTTTTTT	CSVVGHTNNEKLFF
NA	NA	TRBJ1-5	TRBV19	TGTGCCAGTAGCCCACCAGGGCAACGCAATCAGCCCCAGCATTTT	CASSPPGQRNQPQHF
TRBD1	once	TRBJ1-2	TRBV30	TGTGCCTGGGAGGGACAGGGGCAAGGCTACACCTTC	CAWEGQGQGYTF
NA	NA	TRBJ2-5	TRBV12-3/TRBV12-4	TGTGCCAGCAGGGGGACTTTTCGGGAGACCCAGTACTTC	CASRGTFRETQYF
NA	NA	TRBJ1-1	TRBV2	TGTGCCAGCATGGACAACCTGAACACTGAAGCTTTCTTT	CASMDNLNTEAFF
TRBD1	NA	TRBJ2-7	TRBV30	TGTGCCTGGAGAGCACAGGGGCCAATTTACGAGCAGTACTTC	CAWRAQGPIYEQYF
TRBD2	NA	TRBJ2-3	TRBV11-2	TGTGCCAGCAGCTCCTTACTAGCGGGGTACACAGATACGCAGTATTTT	CASSSLLAGYTDTQYF
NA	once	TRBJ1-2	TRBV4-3	TGCGCCAGCAGCGTAGCGGGGGGGGTCTCTAACTATGGCTACACCTTC	CASSVAGGVSNYGYTF
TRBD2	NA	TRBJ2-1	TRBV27	TGTGCCAGCAGTTTATCGGGACTAGCGGTTGATGAGCAGTTCTTC	CASSLSGLAVDEQFF
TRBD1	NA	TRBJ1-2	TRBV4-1	TGCGCCAGCAGCCAAGAGACAGGGAACTATGGCTACACCTTC	CASSQETGNYGYTF
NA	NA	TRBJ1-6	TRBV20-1	TGCAGTGCTAGTACAGGGAGCTCCTATAATTCACCCCTCCACTTT	CSASTGSSYNSPLHF
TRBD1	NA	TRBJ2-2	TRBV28	TGTGCCAGCAGTTTAAGTGGGACAGGGGCCCCTTCGGGCACCGGGGAGCTGTTTTTT	CASSLSGTGAPSGTGELFF
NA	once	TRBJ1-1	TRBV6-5	TGTGCCAGCATTCAGGCGACGGGAACTGAAGCTTTCTTT	CASIQATGTEAFF
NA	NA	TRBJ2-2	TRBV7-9	TGTGCCAGCAGCCTCGTAGGGGCCGGGGAGCTGTTTTTT	CASSLVGAGELFF
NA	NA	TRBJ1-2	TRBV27	TGTGCCAGCAGTTTTGCGGGGGCGGAAGGCTACACCTTC	CASSFAGAEGYTF
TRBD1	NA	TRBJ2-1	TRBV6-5	TGTGCCAGCAGTCTACCGGGACAGCTCTACAATGAGCAGTTCTTC	CASSLPGQLYNEQFF
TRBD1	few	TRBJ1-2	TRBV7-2	TGTGCCAGCAGCGTATATGACAGGGCTGGCTATGGCTACACCTTC	CASSVYDRAGYGYTF
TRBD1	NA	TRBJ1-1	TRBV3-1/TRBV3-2	TGTGCCAGCAGCCACGGGGACAGGGGGAGGAACACTGAAGCTTTCTTT	CASSHGDRGRNTEAFF
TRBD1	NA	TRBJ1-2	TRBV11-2	TGTGCCAGCACCCTTACAGGGGGCAGGGGCTACACCTTC	CASTLTGGRGYTF
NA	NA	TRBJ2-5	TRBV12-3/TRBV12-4	TGTGCCAGCAATTTGGGGGGGCCCGAGACCCAGTACTTC	CASNLGGPETQYF
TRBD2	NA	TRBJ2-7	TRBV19	TGTGCCAGTAGCATAGCGGGGGGAACCTACGAGCAGTACTTC	CASSIAGGTYEQYF